This paragraph reports one TCR beta chain. Its antigen is currently unknown. This entry belongs to a study of breast tumors, draining lymph nodes, adjacent tissues. The study's findings and limits: Luminal-like breast cancer showed significantly greater tumor-nontumor repertoire similarity than basal-like breast cancer did. The lymph node origin of tumor T cells was framed as consistent with a hypothesis, not demonstrated. Tumor TCR diversity was below lymph nodes but above nontumor tissue.

Trimming left V 4 bases short and J 10 bases short, with 13 bases between. From germline, CDR1 is LNHDA and CDR2 SQIVND (reference sequence). CDR3 size: 12 residues. MiXCR, applied by TCRdb to the multiplex PCR reads, yields one record per CDR3 protein. Counted here are some 85,000 distinct CDR3 sequences, roughly 29% occurring once; the ten biggest clones make up more than 8%. Axillary draining lymph nodes of breast cancer patients supplied the node samples. Sequenced sample: axillary lymph node tissue. The sequence came from a female donor with breast cancer. Some clones in this sample may be carry-over from other donors' samples. This chain links TRBV19 with TRBJ1-1, with no clear D. As DNA, the CDR3 is TGTGCCAGTAGTAGCGGGTGGGTCTCAGCTTTCTTT. It is translated as CASSSGWVSAFF.